The entry below describes one T cell receptor (beta chain). The antigen remains unidentified. Some clones are missing from TCRdb's copy, which holds only in-frame ones; the method was immunoSEQ multiplex PCR. Of approximately 14,000 clones detected, 60% to 75% appear once; the ten largest clones hold about a tenth. CDR3 length: 13 residues. Trimming removed 1 base at V and 6 bases at J, with 7 bases between. The germline CDR1 and CDR2 sequences are SGHTA and FQGNSA. This entry belongs to a study of CD4+ T cells in melanoma. Overall study findings and caveats: A reported correlation linked neoantigen-specific CD4+ T cells to CD8+, macrophage and B cell function. Diverse differentiation states were reported for melanoma neoantigen-specific CD4+ T cells.

This clonotype originated in a human donor with melanoma. The sequencing input was cells from a culture (not recorded whether cultured in vitro). The chain links TRBV7-2 to TRBJ1-5; D remains unclear. CDR3 amino acids: CASSLGSGQPQHF. DNA of the CDR3: TGTGCCAGCAGCTTAGGGTCGGGTCAGCCCCAGCATTTT.